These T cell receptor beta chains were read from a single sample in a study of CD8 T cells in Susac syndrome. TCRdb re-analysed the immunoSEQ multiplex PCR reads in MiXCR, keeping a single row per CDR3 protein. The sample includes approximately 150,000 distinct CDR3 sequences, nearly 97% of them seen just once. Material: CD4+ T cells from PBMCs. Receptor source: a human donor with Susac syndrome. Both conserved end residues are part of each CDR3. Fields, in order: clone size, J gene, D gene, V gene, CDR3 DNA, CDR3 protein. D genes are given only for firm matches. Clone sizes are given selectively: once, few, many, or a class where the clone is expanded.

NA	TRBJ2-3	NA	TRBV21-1	TGTGCCAGACTCACAGGGGGAAGGGCAGATACGCAGTATTTT	CARLTGGRADTQYF
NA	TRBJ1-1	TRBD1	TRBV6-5	TGTGCCACCAGGGACAGCGTCCTCACTGAAGCTTTCTTT	CATRDSVLTEAFF
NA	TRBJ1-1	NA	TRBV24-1	TGTGCCACCAGTGACCATAGTAGCGAAGCTTTCTTT	CATSDHSSEAFF
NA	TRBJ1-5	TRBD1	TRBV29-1	TGCAGCGTGGCCGGGACAGAAAATCAGCCCCAGCATTTT	CSVAGTENQPQHF
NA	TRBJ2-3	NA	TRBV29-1	TGCAGTGTGGGCACAGATACGCAGTATTTT	CSVGTDTQYF
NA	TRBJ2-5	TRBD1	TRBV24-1	TGTGCCACCAGTGATTCACGGACAGGGGGCGGTGAGACCCAGTACTTC	CATSDSRTGGGETQYF
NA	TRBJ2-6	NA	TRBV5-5	TGTGCCAGCAGCTTGCGTTTCGGGGGCCACGTCCTGACTTTC	CASSLRFGGHVLTF
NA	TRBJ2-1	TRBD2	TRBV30	TGTGCCTGGAGTGCAGCGGGGAATACCTACAATGAGCAGTTCTTC	CAWSAAGNTYNEQFF
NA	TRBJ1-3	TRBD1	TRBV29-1	TGCAGCGTTCAGACAGGGGGAAACACCATATATTTT	CSVQTGGNTIYF
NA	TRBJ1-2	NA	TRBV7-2	TGTGCCAGCAGCCAGAGGGGGGGCCGCTACACCTTC	CASSQRGGRYTF
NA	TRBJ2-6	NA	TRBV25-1	TGTGCCAGCAGACCGGGACCCTCTGGGGCCAACGTCCTGACTTTC	CASRPGPSGANVLTF
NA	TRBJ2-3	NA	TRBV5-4	TGTGCCAGCAGCTTGGTTGGACCCCTAACAGATACGCAGTATTTT	CASSLVGPLTDTQYF
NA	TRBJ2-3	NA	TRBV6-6	TGTGCCAGCAGTTACATGTGGCCAGATACGCAGTATTTT	CASSYMWPDTQYF
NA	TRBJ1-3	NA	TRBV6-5	TGTGCCAGCAGTTACACGTGGGGTACCAGGTCTGGAAACACCATATATTTT	CASSYTWGTRSGNTIYF
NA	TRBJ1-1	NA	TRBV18	TGTGCCAGCTCGCATTCGGACGGGTCGATCACTGAAGCTTTCTTT	CASSHSDGSITEAFF
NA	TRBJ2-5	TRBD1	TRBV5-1	TGCGCCAGCAGCTCGGGACAGGGAACCCAAGAGACCCAGTACTTC	CASSSGQGTQETQYF
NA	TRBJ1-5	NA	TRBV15	TGTGCCACCAGCAGAGACCGCAATCAGCCCCAGCATTTT	CATSRDRNQPQHF
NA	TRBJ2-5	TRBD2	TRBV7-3	TGTGCCAGCAGCCGTGGGACTAGCGGGGTTGAGACCCAGTACTTC	CASSRGTSGVETQYF
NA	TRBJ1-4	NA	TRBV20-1	TGCAGTGCCCCGGGGGGGGAAAAACTGTTTTTT	CSAPGGEKLFF
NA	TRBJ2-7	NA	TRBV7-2	TGTGCCAGCAGCCCGGACCCCTCTGGTATGCAGTACTTC	CASSPDPSGMQYF
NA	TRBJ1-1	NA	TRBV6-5	TGTGCCAGCAGTTACGGGGGTGGGGAAGCTTTCTTT	CASSYGGGEAFF
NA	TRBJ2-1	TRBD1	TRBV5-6	TGTGCCAGCAGCTTTTATCGGGACAGGGTGTATAGTGAGCAGTTCTTC	CASSFYRDRVYSEQFF
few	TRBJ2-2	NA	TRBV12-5	TGTGCTAGTGGACAAGGGGGAACCGGGGAGCTGTTTTTT	CASGQGGTGELFF
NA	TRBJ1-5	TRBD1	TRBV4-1	TGCGCCAGCAGACTTGGGACAGTACAATCAGCCCAGCATTTT	CASRLGTVQSAQHF
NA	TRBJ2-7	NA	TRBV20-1	TGCAGTGCTAGAGCAGGGCGGCGCGCCTACGAGCAGTACTTC	CSARAGRRAYEQYF
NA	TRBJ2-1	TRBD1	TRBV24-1	TGTGCCACCAGTGAGAGGGGACAGGGGAATGAGCAGTTCTTC	CATSERGQGNEQFF
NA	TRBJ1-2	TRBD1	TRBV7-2	TGTGCCAGCAGCCCGCAGACAGGGCTTTGGGGCTACACCTTC	CASSPQTGLWGYTF
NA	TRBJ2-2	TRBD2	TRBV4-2	TGTGCCAGCAGCCCAGTTAGCGGGAGAGGGGACACCGGGGAGCTGTTTTTT	CASSPVSGRGDTGELFF
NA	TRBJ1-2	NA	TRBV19	TGTGCCAGTAGTGCCGATGGGGCAGGGGCGCGGGGCTACACCTTC	CASSADGAGARGYTF
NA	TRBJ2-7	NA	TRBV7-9	TGTGCCAGCAGTTCTATTCACTACGAGCAGTACTTC	CASSSIHYEQYF
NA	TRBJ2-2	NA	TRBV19	TGTGCCATCTCGTGGGGGGTGAACACCGGGGAGCTGTTTTTT	CAISWGVNTGELFF
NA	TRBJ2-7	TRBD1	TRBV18	TGTGCCAGCTCACCACCCGGGACAGTCTCCTACGAGCAGTACTTC	CASSPPGTVSYEQYF
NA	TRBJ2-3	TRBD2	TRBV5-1	TGCGCCAGCAGTCGCGGATTAGCGGGAGCTAGCACAGATACGCAGTATTTT	CASSRGLAGASTDTQYF
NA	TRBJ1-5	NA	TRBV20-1	TGCAGTGCTGCCCAGGGTTCGAGCAATCAGCCCCAGCATTTT	CSAAQGSSNQPQHF
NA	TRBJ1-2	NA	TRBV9	TGTGCCAGCGCCGTGTTTCAGGGAGGCGGCTACACCTTC	CASAVFQGGGYTF
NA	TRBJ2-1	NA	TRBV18	TGTGCCAGCTCACCTCGGGTTGATAACGAGCAGTTCTTC	CASSPRVDNEQFF
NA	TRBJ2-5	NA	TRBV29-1	TGCAGCGCCTTTATGCCCCGGACTGGAGAGACCCAGTACTTC	CSAFMPRTGETQYF
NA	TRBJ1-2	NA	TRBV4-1	TGCGCCAGCAGCCAAGACCCAGTTAACTATGGCTACACCTTC	CASSQDPVNYGYTF
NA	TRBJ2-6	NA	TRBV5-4	TGTGCCAGCAGCTTGGGAGGAGGAAACTCTGGGGCCAACGTCCTGACTTTC	CASSLGGGNSGANVLTF
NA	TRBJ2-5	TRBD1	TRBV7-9	TGTGCCAGCAGCCCGGACAGGGGCGTGCGAGAGACCCAGTACTTC	CASSPDRGVRETQYF
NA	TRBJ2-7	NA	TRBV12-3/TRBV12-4	TGTGCCAGCAGCCCACGGCAGCCGAGCTCCTACGAGCAGTACTTC	CASSPRQPSSYEQYF
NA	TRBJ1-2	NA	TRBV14	TGTGCCAGCAGCCAAGCGGTCCTCTATGGCTACACCTTC	CASSQAVLYGYTF
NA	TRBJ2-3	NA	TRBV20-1	TGCAGTGCTAGGCGGCAGCCGGGCACAGATACGCAGTATTTT	CSARRQPGTDTQYF
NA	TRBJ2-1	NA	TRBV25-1	TGTGCCAGCAGTGAAGGGGTTAGGAACAATGAGCAGTTCTTC	CASSEGVRNNEQFF
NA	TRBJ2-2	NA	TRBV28	TGTGCCAGCAGTTTGGTCAGAGTCACCGGGGAACTGTTTTTT	CASSLVRVTGELFF
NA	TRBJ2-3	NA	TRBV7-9	TGTGCCAGCAGCCCCGCTAGCGGCACAGATACGCAGTATTTT	CASSPASGTDTQYF
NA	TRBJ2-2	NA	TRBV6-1	TGTGCCAGTCACGGACCCGCGAACACCGGGGAGCTGTTTTTT	CASHGPANTGELFF
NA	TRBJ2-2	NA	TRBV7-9	TGTGCCAGCAGCTTCACACCGACAGGGAACACCGGGGAGCTGTTTTTT	CASSFTPTGNTGELFF
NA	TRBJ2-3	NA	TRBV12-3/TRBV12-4	TGTGCCAGCACTCCAGCTGGACTCTACACAGATACGCAGTATTTT	CASTPAGLYTDTQYF
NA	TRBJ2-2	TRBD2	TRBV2	TGTGCCAGCAGGAGGACTAGCGGGAGGGGGTACACCGGGGAGCTGTTTTTT	CASRRTSGRGYTGELFF
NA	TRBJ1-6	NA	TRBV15	TGTGCCACCAGCCCTGCGGATAATTCACCCCTCCACTTT	CATSPADNSPLHF
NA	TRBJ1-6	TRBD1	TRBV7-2	TGTGCCAGCAGCTACGGGGACAGGGGTTTCTCACCCCTCCACTTT	CASSYGDRGFSPLHF
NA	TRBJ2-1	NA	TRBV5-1	TGCGCCAGCAGCCCTCGAGCAGATACCAATGAGCAGTTCTTC	CASSPRADTNEQFF
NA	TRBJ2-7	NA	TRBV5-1	TGCGCCAGCAGCCGCGACCGGGGGTTTCCCTCCTACGAGCAGTACTTC	CASSRDRGFPSYEQYF
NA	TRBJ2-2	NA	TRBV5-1	TGCGCCAGCAGCGGACCTAGAGGTAACACCGGGGAGCTGTTTTTT	CASSGPRGNTGELFF
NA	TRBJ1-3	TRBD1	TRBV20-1	TGCAGTGCCCTCCCGGACAGGGGAGGAAACACCATATATTTT	CSALPDRGGNTIYF